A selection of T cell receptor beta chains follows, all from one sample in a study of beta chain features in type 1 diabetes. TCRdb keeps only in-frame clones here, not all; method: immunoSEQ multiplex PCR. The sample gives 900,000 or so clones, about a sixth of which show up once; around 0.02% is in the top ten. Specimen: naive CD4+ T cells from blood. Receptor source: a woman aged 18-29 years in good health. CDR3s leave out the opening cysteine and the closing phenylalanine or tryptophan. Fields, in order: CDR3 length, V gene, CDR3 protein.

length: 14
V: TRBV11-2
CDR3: ASSLRQASGANVLT

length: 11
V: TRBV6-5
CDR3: ASSGRVNQPQH

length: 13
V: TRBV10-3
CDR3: AISDRAGLSYEQY

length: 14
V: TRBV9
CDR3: ASSPRDGRRDYGYT

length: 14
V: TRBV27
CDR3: ASSLRLAGGRNEQF

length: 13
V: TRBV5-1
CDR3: ASSLDPGNSYEQY

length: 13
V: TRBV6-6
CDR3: ASRIDSGGSYEQY

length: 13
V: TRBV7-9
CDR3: ASSSGLEGVNVLT

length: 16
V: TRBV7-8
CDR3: ASSFRGLAGAGANVLT

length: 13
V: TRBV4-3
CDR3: ASSQDFEAYNEQF

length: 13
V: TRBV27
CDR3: ASSLRLAGGLEQF

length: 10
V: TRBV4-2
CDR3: ASSRLSYEQF

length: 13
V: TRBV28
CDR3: ASSRRGRAKNIQY

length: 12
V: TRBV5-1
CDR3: ASSLFAGGHEQY

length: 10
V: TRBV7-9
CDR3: ASSLAGYGYT

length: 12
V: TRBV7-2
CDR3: ASSLASGSETQY

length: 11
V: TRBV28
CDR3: ASSLAGRETQY

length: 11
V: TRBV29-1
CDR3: SVVVGGGGTQY

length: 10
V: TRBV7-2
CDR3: ASSNQGYGYT

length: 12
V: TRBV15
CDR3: ATSRGGTLNEQY

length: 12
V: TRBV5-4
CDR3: ASSLGTKPPEQF

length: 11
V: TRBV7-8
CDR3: ASSLARGTEAF

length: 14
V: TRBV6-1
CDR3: ASSEWGGTSTYTQY

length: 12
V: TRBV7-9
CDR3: ASSFGRSLDEQF

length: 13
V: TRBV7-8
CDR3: ASSFYPGTEDGYT

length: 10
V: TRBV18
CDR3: ASSPRTGELF